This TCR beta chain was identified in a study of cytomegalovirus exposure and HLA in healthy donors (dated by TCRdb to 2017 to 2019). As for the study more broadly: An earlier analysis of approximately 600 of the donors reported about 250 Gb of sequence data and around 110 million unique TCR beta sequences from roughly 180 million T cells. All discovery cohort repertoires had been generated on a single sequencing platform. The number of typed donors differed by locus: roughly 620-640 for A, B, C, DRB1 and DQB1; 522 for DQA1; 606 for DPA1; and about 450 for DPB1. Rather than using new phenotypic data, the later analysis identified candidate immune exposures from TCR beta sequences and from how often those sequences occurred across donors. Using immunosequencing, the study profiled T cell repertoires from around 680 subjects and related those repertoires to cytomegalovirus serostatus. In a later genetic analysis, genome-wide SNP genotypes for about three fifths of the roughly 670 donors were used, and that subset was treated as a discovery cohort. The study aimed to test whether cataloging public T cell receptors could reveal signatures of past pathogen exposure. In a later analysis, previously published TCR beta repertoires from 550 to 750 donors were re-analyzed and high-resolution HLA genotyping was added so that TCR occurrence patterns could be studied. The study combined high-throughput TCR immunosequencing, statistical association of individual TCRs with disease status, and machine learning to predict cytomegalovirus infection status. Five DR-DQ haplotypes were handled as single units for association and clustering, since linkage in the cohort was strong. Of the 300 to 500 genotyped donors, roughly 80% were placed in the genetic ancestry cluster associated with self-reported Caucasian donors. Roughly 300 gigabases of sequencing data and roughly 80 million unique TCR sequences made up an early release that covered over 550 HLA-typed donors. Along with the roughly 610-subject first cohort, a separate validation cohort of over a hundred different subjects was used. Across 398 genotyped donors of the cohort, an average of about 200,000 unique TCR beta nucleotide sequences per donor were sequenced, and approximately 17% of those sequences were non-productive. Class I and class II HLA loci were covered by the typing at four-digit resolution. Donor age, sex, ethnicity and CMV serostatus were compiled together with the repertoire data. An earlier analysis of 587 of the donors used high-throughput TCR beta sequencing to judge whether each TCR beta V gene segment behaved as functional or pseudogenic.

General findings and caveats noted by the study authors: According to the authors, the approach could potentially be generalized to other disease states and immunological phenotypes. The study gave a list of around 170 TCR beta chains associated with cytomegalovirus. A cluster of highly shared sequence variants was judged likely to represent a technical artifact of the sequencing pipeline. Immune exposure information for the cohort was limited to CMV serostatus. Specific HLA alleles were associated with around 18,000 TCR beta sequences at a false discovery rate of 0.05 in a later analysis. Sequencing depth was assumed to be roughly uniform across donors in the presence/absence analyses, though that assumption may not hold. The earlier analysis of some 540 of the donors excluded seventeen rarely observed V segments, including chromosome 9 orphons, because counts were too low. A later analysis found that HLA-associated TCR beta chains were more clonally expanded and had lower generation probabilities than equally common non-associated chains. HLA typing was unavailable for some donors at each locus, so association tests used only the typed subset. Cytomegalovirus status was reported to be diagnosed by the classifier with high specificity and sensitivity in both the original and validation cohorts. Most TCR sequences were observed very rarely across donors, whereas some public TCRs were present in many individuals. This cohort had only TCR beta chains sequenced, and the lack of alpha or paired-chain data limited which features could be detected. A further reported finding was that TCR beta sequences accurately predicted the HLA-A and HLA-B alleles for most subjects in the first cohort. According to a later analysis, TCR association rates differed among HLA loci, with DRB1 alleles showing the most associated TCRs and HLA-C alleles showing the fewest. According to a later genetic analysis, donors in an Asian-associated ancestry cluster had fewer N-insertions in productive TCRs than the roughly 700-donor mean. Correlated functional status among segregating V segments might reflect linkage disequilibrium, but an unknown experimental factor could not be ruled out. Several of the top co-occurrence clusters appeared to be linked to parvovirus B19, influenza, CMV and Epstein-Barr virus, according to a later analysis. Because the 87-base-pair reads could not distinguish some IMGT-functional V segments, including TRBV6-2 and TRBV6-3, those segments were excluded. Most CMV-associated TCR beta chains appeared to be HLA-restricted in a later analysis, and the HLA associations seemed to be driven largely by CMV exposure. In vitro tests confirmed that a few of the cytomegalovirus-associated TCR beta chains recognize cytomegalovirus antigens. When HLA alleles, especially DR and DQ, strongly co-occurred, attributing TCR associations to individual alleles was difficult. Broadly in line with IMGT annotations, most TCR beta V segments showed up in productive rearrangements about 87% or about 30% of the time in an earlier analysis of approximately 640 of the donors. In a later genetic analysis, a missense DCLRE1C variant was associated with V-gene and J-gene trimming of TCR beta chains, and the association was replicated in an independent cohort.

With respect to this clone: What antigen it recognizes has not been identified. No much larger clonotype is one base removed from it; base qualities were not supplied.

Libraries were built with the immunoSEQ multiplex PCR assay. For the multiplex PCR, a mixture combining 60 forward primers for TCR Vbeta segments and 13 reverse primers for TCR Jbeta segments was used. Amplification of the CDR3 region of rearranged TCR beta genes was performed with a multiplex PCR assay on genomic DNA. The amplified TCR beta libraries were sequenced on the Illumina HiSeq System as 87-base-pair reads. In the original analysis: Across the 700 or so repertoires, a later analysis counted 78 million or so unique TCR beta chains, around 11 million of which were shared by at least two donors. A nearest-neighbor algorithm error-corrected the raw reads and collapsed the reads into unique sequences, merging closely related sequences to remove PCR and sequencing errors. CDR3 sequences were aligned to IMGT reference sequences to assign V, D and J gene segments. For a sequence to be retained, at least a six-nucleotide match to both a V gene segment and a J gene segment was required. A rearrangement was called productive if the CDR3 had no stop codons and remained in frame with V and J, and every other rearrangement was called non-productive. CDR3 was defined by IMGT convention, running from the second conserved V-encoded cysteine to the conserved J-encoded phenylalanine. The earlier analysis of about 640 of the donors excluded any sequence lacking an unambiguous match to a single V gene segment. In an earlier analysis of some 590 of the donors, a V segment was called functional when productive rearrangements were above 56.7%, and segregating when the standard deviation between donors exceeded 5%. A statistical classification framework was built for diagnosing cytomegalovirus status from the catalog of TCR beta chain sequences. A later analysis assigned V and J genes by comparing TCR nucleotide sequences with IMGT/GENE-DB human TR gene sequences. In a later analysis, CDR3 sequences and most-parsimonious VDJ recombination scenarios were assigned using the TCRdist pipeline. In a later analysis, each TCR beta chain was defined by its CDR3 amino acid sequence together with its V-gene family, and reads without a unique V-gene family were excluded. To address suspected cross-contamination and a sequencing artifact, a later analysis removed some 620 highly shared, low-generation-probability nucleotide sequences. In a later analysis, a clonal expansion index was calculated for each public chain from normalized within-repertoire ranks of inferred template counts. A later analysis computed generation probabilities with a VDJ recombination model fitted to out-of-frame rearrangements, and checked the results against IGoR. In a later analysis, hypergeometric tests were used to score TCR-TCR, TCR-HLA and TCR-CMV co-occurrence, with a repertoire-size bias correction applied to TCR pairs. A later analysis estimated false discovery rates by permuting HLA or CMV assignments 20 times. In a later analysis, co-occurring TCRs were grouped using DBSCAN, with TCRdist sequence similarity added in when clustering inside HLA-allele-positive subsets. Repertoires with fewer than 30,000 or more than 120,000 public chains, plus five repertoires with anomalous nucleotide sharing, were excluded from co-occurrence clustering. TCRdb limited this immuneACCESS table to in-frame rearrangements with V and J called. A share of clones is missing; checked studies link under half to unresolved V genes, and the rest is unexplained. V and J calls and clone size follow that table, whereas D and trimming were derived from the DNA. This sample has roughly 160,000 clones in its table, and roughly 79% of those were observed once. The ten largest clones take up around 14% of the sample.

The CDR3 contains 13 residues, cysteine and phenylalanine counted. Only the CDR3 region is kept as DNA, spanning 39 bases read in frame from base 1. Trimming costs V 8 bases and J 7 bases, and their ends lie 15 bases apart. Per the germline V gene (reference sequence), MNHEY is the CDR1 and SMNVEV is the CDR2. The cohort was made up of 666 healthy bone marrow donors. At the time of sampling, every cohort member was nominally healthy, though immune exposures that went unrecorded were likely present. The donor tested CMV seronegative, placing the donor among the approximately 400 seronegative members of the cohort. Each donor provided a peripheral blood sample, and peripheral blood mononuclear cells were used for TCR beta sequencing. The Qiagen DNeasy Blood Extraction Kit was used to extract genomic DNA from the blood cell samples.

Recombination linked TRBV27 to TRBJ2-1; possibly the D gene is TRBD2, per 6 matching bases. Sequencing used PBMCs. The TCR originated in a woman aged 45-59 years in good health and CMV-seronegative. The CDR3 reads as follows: CASYRPGGNEQFF. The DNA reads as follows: TGTGCCAGCTATCGACCCGGGGGAAATGAGCAGTTCTTC.